This T cell receptor (beta chain) was sequenced in a study of vaccination effects on CD4 cells after COVID-19 (dated by TCRdb to between 2021 and 2024). Study-level background: To identify antigen-specific CD4+ T cell clonotypes by their expansion, the ViraFEST assay first stimulated PBMC with viral peptide pools and then applied TCR sequencing. Each well held two million PBMC cultured in IMDM containing approximately 5% human AB serum, 9.5 to 10 IU/ml IL-2 and gentamicin, along with approximately 10 ug/ml peptides. In both COVID-19 convalescent patients and infection-naive vaccine recipients, the study compared SARS-CoV-2 spike-specific CD4+ TCR repertoires from before mRNA vaccination with those from after it. In the study, cultures from other donors were sequenced using the Oncomine TCR Beta short-read assay on an Illumina iSeq 100. Each participant got two doses of an mRNA SARS-CoV-2 vaccine, either BNT162b2 or mRNA-1273. The full study included approximately nine COVID-19 convalescent patients and several SARS-CoV-2-naive healthy vaccine recipients. Summary of the overall study and its limitations: The study was limited by a small number of convalescent patients, and early post-infection timepoints were lacking. Both infection-induced and vaccine-induced clones contracted markedly at late post-vaccination timepoints, which is consistent with waning T cell responses. In healthy vaccine recipients, vaccine-induced clones were almost all SARS-CoV-2 mono-reactive, with only 1 of 255 cross-reactive with common cold coronaviruses.

As to this clone: No antigen is known for it. No base quality values were provided; no much bigger clone lies one nucleotide off.

The method behind the library was the immunoSEQ multiplex PCR assay. DNA from the cultured, isolated CD4+ T cells was subjected to TCR beta CDR3 sequencing. Concerning the study's data processing: Non-productive TCR sequences were discarded, and reads were trimmed to the CDR3 region, with only CDR3s of 7 or more amino acids retained. Antigen-specific clonotypes were identified with the MANAFEST web app by comparing expansion in peptide wells against reference cultures. To count as positive, a clone had to show expansion at FDR<0.05 compared with the reference and with all other wells, an odds ratio above 5, and a frequency above 0.1% in two replicate wells. A clonotype was defined as cross-reactive if the clonotype was significantly expanded both in SARS-CoV-2 spike wells and in at least one common cold coronavirus spike condition. CDR3 similarity was assessed by Levenshtein distance with the stringdist R package, and unrooted trees were built with ape in R 3.6.1. TCRdb retrieved this table from immuneACCESS and kept in-frame rearrangements only. Not all clones are present; in checked studies, unresolved V genes account for under half, and no reason is known for the remainder. That table supplies the V and J calls and clone size; D and trimming were determined from the DNA. In all, the sample holds about 39,000 clones, and around 76% of those were seen once. The ten largest clones capture roughly 3% of the sample.

After 10 to 11 days of culture, CD4+ T cells were isolated with the EasySep CD4+ T cell isolation kit. None of the healthy vaccine recipients had a prior SARS-CoV-2 infection, which was confirmed by nucleocapsid antibody tests that came back negative both before and after vaccination. On days 3 and 7, half of the culture medium was replaced with fresh IL-2-containing medium. Unless noted otherwise, every peptide stimulation condition was grown in triplicate wells. PBMC were separated from whole blood using Ficoll-Paque Plus gradient centrifugation and were then either cryopreserved at -140C or used fresh. The QIAamp micro DNA kit was used to extract genomic DNA from the cultured CD4+ T cells. The material sequenced was CD4+ T cells from PBMCs cultured without peptide, taken before COVID-19 vaccination. This sequence was found in a human donor who received a COVID-19 vaccine.

The DNA sequence follows: TGTGCCAGCAGCTTAGCCCCGACCACAGATACGCAGTATTTT. This gives the protein CASSLAPTTDTQYF. Rearrangement joined TRBV7-3 to TRBJ2-3; the D segment cannot be called with confidence. For CDR1 and CDR2, the germline V gene lists SGHTA and FQGTGA. The CDR3 holds 14 amino acids from the cysteine to the phenylalanine. The kept DNA is CDR3 alone, 42 bases in frame from the first base. Trimming at the junction amounts to 2 bases on V and 2 bases on J, and the germline ends lie 8 bases apart.